These 23 T cell receptor beta chains originate from one sample sequenced in a study of sequential checkpoint blockade in melanoma. TCRdb's table, derived via immunoSEQ multiplex PCR, lists solely in-frame clones and lacks some. The table includes about 5,000 clones, 25% to 30% detected once. Treatment denoted: randomized to nivolumab then ipilimumab (arm A) or the reverse (arm B). The starting material was tumor tissue (inferred from file names), obtained from a patient given nivolumab and ipilimumab in sequence. These receptors all stem from a human donor with melanoma.

This clone was observed a few times. J is TRBJ2-6 and V is TRBV28, with D perhaps TRBD2 (7 bases). The length of the CDR3 is 18 residues. The germline V gene encodes CDR1 MDHEN and CDR2 SYDVKM. Trimming took 6 bases from V and 4 from J, leaving 22 bases between them. The CDR3, as DNA: TGTGCCAGCAGCTCACCACTCCGGGGGGCGGAAGGGGCCAACGTCCTGACTTTC. This encodes CASSSPLRGAEGANVLTF. The full variable domain, completed using reference TRBV28 and TRBJ2-6, is DVKVTQSSRYLVKRTGEKVFLECVQDMDHENMFWYRQDPGLGLRLIYFSYDVKMKEKGDIPEGYSVSREKKERFSLILESASTNQTSMYLCASSSPLRGAEGANVLTFGAGSRLTVL.

The chain joins TRBV5-1 to TRBJ2-3; D tentatively fits TRBD1 or TRBD2 (5 bases each). V lost 4 bases and J 1 base, leaving 19 bases between the germline ends. The CDR3 covers 17 residues. Germline V gene lookup returns CDR1 SGHRS and CDR2 YFSETQ. The CDR3 sequence is CASSGGGTARGTDTQYF. CDR3 coding DNA: TGCGCCAGCAGCGGGGGTGGGACCGCCCGGGGCACAGATACGCAGTATTTT.

This clone appeared a few times. The genes are TRBV9 and TRBJ2-3, with D unresolved. Germline assignment: CDR1 SGDLS and CDR2 YYNGEE. V was cut by 2 bases and J by 2 bases, with 3 bases left in between. This CDR3 region has 12 residues. Here the CDR3 DNA reads TGTGCCAGCAGCGTTTACACAGATACGCAGTATTTT. Translated: CASSVYTDTQYF.

This clone was observed a handful of times. The chain employs TRBV11-3 and TRBJ2-1; 7 bases line up with TRBD1. The CDR3 covers 14 residues. V gave up 7 bases and J gave up 7 bases; unmatched junction bases: 10. CDR1 is SGHNT and CDR2 is YENEEA in the germline V gene. The CDR3 coding sequence is TGTGCCAGCACCCCTTGGGGCAGGGGGAATGAGCAGTTCTTC. Protein: CASTPWGRGNEQFF.

The CDR3 loop reads CATSRVGGGYNEQFF. In nucleotides, the CDR3 is TGTGCCACCAGCAGAGTAGGGGGAGGCTACAATGAGCAGTTCTTC. The chain recombines TRBV15 with TRBJ2-1; D may correspond to TRBD1 or TRBD2 (6 bases each). Germline V gene data show CDR1 as LNHNV and CDR2 as YYDKDF (reference sequence). CDR3 length: 15 residues. Trimming shortened V by 1 base and J by 3 bases, and 10 bases separated the two germline ends.

The V call is TRBV5-1, the J call TRBJ2-3; 11 nucleotides agree with TRBD2. Germline values: CDR1 SGHRS, CDR2 YFSETQ. Trimming removed 4 bases from V and 3 bases from J; junction bases left unmatched: 7. The CDR3 sequence is 16 residues long. CDR3 DNA: TGCGCCAGCAGCCCGCTCGGGACTAGCGGAACAGATACGCAGTATTTT. It translates to CASSPLGTSGTDTQYF.

This clone appeared a few times. The chain links TRBV28 to TRBJ2-7, with TRBD1 as a possible D gene (6 bases). Trimming cost V 7 bases and J 2 bases, with 21 bases left between them. This CDR3 contains 16 residues. The germline gives CDR1 MDHEN, CDR2 SYDVKM. The CDR3 loop reads CASTSLRGSPAYEQYF. In DNA form, the CDR3 reads TGTGCCAGCACCTCCCTCAGGGGCAGCCCGGCCTACGAGCAGTACTTC.

This chain joins TRBV19 and TRBJ1-1, with D perhaps TRBD1 (5 bases). Per germline, CDR1 LNHDA and CDR2 SQIVND (reference sequence). The CDR3 extends over 16 amino acids. Trimming took off 5 bases at V and 6 bases at J, with 22 bases between the two ends. CDR3 bases: TGTGCCAGTAGTTACGGGGACTCCCGGACGGGTGCTGAAGCTTTCTTT. Its translation: CASSYGDSRTGAEAFF.

The chain carries TRBV9 and TRBJ2-2, with D perhaps matching TRBD2 (5 bases). V shed 0 bases and J shed 7 bases, with 13 bases lying between them. CDR1 is SGDLS and CDR2 is YYNGEE in the germline V gene. The CDR3 is 15 residues long. The CDR3 region has the DNA TGTGCCAGCAGCGTAGCAAGAGGGAAAAGCGGGGAGCTGTTTTTT. Its protein product is CASSVARGKSGELFF.

This clone was picked up a small number of times. CDR3 sequence: CASSLGEVRETQYF. The CDR3 bases are TGTGCCAGCAGTTTGGGTGAGGTGCGGGAGACCCAGTACTTC. The V gene is TRBV28, the J gene TRBJ2-5; no firm D call. The CDR3 is 14 amino acids. From germline, CDR1 is MDHEN and CDR2 SYDVKM. Deletions cut 3 bases from V and 5 bases from J, with 13 bases between.

This clone was observed at least ten times. The genes are TRBV11-3 and TRBJ2-5, with D possibly matching TRBD2 (5 bases). Per germline, CDR1 SGHNT and CDR2 YENEEA. CDR3 length: 16 residues. Trimming took off 1 base at V and 2 bases at J, with 14 bases between the two ends. CDR3: CASSLGPLPGQETQYF. The CDR3 coding sequence is TGTGCCAGCAGCTTAGGCCCCCTCCCGGGACAAGAGACCCAGTACTTC.

The chain recombines TRBV14 with TRBJ2-1; 12 positions match TRBD2. The CDR3 sequence is 18 residues long. CDR1 is SGHDN, CDR2 FVKESK, per germline. V lost 3 bases to trimming and J lost 0 bases; unmatched junction nucleotides: 6. CDR3 DNA sequence: TGTGCCAGCAGCCATTGGACTAGCGGGATCTACTCCTACAATGAGCAGTTCTTC. Protein: CASSHWTSGIYSYNEQFF.

CDR3 in amino acids: CASSRDTGAGYTF. Written as DNA, the CDR3 is TGTGCCAGCAGTCGGGACACCGGGGCTGGCTACACCTTC. The V and J genes are TRBV28 and TRBJ1-2, with D possibly being TRBD1 (6 bases). V lost 5 bases and J lost 7, with 14 bases in between. The length of the CDR3 is 13 residues. Germline V gene lookup returns CDR1 MDHEN and CDR2 SYDVKM.

The rearrangement joins TRBV5-1 to TRBJ2-6; TRBD1 aligns across 10 bases. CDR3 length: 17 amino acids. Germline V gene lookup returns CDR1 SGHRS and CDR2 YFSETQ. V trimming: 3 bases; J trimming: 3 bases; junction bases outside the gene matches: 6. CDR3 region: CASSSGQGRFGANVLTF. In DNA, the CDR3 is TGCGCCAGCAGCTCGGGACAGGGGAGGTTTGGGGCCAACGTCCTGACTTTC.

V and J are TRBV6-8 and TRBJ2-4; possible D gene TRBD1, 5 bases. Trimming shortened V by 0 bases and J by 5 bases, and 11 bases separated the two germline ends. CDR3 length equals 15 residues. The germline CDR1 and CDR2 sequences are MNHGY and SAAAGT. In nucleotides, the CDR3 is TGTGCCAGCAGTTACTCGATCATGACAGAAAACATTCAGTACTTC. Its translation is CASSYSIMTENIQYF.

The rearrangement uses TRBV2 and TRBJ2-7; D is unresolved. Trimming pared 7 bases from V and 1 base from J, leaving 14 bases between. The CDR3 runs 14 residues. The germline V gene encodes CDR1 SNHLY and CDR2 FYNNEI. The chain's CDR3 is CASKATLPSYEQYF. CDR3 bases: TGTGCCAGCAAAGCGACACTTCCTTCCTACGAGCAGTACTTC.

The chain recombines TRBV29-1 with TRBJ1-5, with a weak D call TRBD1 (6 bases). Trimming left V 4 bases short and J 4 bases short, with 11 bases between. The CDR3 has 13 residues. Germline CDR1 SQVTM, CDR2 ANQGSEA. CDR3 amino acids: CSVAGGPNQPQHF. DNA of the CDR3: TGCAGCGTTGCGGGGGGCCCGAATCAGCCCCAGCATTTT. The entire variable domain, with the rest obtained from reference TRBV29-1 and TRBJ1-5, is as follows: SAVISQKPSRDICQRGTSLTIQCQVDSQVTMMFWYRQQPGQSLTLIATANQGSEATYESGFVIDKFPISRPNLTFSTLTVSNMSPEDSSIYLCSVAGGPNQPQHFGDGTRLSIL.

The chain uses TRBV25-1 and TRBJ2-1; the match to TRBD2 covers 12 bases. Germline CDR1 is MGHDK and CDR2 is SYGVNS. Trimming took 3 bases from V and 15 from J; bases not matched to a gene: 9. This CDR3 is 14 amino acids long. This CDR3 reads CASSDRRLAGETFF. The CDR3 DNA is TGTGCCAGCAGTGACCGAAGACTAGCGGGAGAAACGTTCTTC.

This rearrangement joins TRBV6-8 to TRBJ2-5; possibly TRBD2 for D (5 bases). The CDR3 loop spans 17 amino acids. V shed 7 bases and J shed 1 base, with 22 bases lying between them. Germline CDR1 MNHGY, CDR2 SAAAGT. Written as DNA, the CDR3 is TGTGCCAGCAAGATCCCACCGGGATCCCTGGGCCAAGAGACCCAGTACTTC. This translates into CASKIPPGSLGQETQYF.

The V and J genes are TRBV29-1 and TRBJ2-7; 7 positions match TRBD2. This CDR3 has 12 amino acids. J gave up 4 bases and V 1 base, and 1 base lay outside the gene matches. Germline V gene sequence: CDR1 SQVTM, CDR2 ANQGSEA. The CDR3 DNA sequence: TGCAGCGTTGAAGCGGGAGGTTACGAGCAGTACTTC. This encodes CSVEAGGYEQYF.

Sample share makes this clone large (0.1 to 1%). The chain employs TRBV29-1 and TRBJ1-4, with a possible D match to TRBD1 (6 bases). Trimming shortened V by 5 bases and J by 0 bases, and 10 bases separated the two germline ends. There are 14 residues in the CDR3. Germline-derived CDR1 and CDR2 are SQVTM and ANQGSEA. The CDR3 here is CSVSTGSTNEKLFF. CDR3 in DNA: TGCAGCGTTTCTACAGGGTCAACTAATGAAAAACTGTTTTTT.

This clone was observed at least ten times. The rearrangement links TRBV12-2 to TRBJ2-2; TRBD2 was called by the table and not checked on the DNA. TRBV12-2 corresponds to a pseudogene. CDR3 size: 16 residues. Here the CDR3 reads CATISGLAGSGGELFF. The CDR3 DNA reads as TGTGCCACCATCTCGGGACTAGCGGGTTCGGGCGGGGAGCTGTTTTTT.

The J gene is TRBJ1-1, the V gene TRBV11-3; 7 bases fit TRBD1. The germline V gene encodes CDR1 SGHNT and CDR2 YENEEA. The CDR3 sequence is 17 residues long. V was pared by 5 bases and J by 4 bases, with 16 bases of the junction left unmatched. CDR3 DNA: TGTGCCAGCAGCCCGATCGGGAGGGGGCTGTCGATCACTGAAGCTTTCTTT. Translating gives CASSPIGRGLSITEAFF.